Presented here are 2 T cell receptor beta chains from one specimen sequenced in a study of CD8 T cells in ankylosing spondylitis. Each CDR3 protein is one row after TCRdb ran MiXCR on the 5' RACE reads. The sample carries some 16,000 distinct CDR3 sequences, roughly 8% recorded once. Sequenced input: blood. The origin of the receptors is a male donor with ankylosing spondylitis or in good health (not recorded which).

This clonotype came up many times. V gene TRBV5-1 combines with J gene TRBJ1-1, with D hard to call. Germline V gives CDR1 SGHRS, CDR2 YFSETQ. The CDR3 sequence is 12 residues long. The V end was cut by 4 bases, the J end by 7 bases, with 11 bases between. The CDR3 DNA reads TGCGCCAGCAGCGTGGACGGCGGTGAAGCTTTCTTT. Translated, it gives CASSVDGGEAFF.

The gene calls are TRBV5-8 and TRBJ1-1; D ambiguous. Trimming stripped 5 bases from V and 0 bases from J, with 11 bases between. The CDR3 extends over 14 amino acids. Germline CDR1 SGHTS, CDR2 YDEGEE. The CDR3 here is CASSLLQMNTEAFF. The DNA of the CDR3 is TGTGCCAGCAGTCTTCTACAGATGAACACTGAAGCTTTCTTT.